Below, 10 T cell receptor beta chains from the same sample are listed, as sequenced in a study of regulatory T cells in long-lasting Graves disease. Documented time point: newly diagnosed GD, antithyroid drugs for less than 3 months. TCR sequences were obtained from RNA taken from PBMCs. Building of the TCR beta libraries involved iRepertoire HTBI primers and Arm-PCR of CDR3 regions. TCRdb recomputed calls from the multiplex PCR reads with MiXCR, one row per CDR3 protein. The table lists a few hundred thousand distinct CDR3 sequences, roughly 18% of them singletons. The data were also submitted as part of a second study, on T cells in Graves' hyperthyroidism and ophthalmopathy.

The sequenced sample was peripheral blood mononuclear cells (PBMCs), obtained at new diagnosis, from a patient treated with antithyroid drugs. All receptors derive from a young woman with Graves disease.

This clonotype was picked up many times. The rearrangement joins TRBV27 to TRBJ2-3; D is ambiguous. The germline V gene encodes CDR1 MNHEY and CDR2 SMNVEV (reference sequence). The CDR3 contains 13 residues. Trimming cost V 6 bases and J 5 bases, with 12 bases left between them. CDR3 DNA: TGTGCCAGCAGCCCCACCTCTGGAGATACGCAGTATTTT. Translating gives CASSPTSGDTQYF.

The chain carries TRBV12-3 or TRBV12-4 and TRBJ1-1; D possibly corresponds to TRBD1 (5 bases). With 7 bases removed from V and 1 base from J, the gap between germline ends came to 13 bases. This CDR3 contains 14 residues. The DNA of the CDR3 is TGTGCCAGCAACACCGGACACGAGAACACTGAAGCTTTCTTT. It codes for CASNTGHENTEAFF.

Notes on this clonotype: With a much larger clone just one base away, this may be a read error. This chain connects TRBV14 to TRBJ2-7; D may be TRBD1 (6 bases). CDR1 and CDR2 from the germline V gene are SGHDN and FVKESK. This CDR3 spans 13 amino acids. V dropped 4 bases and J dropped 5 bases, with 12 bases sitting between them. The CDR3 region has the DNA TGTGCCAGCAGCCGGACAGTCCCCCACGAGCAGTACTTC. It specifies CASSRTVPHEQYF.

This clonotype was counted ten times or more. The chain has TRBV7-2 and TRBJ1-2, with TRBD1 identical over 8 bases. The V gene end was trimmed by 9 bases and the J gene end by 8 bases; junction bases not matched to a gene: 11. The CDR3 has 13 amino acids. Looked up from germline, CDR1 is SGHTA and CDR2 is FQGNSA. This CDR3 is CASLSNRGDGYTF. As DNA, the CDR3 is TGTGCCAGTTTATCCAACAGGGGGGACGGCTACACCTTC.

The rearrangement joins TRBV6-2 or TRBV6-3 to TRBJ1-1; D is perhaps TRBD1 (5 bases). Germline-derived CDR1 and CDR2 are MNHEY and SVGEGT. The germline V and J ends were trimmed by 7 bases and 0 bases, with 9 bases remaining between them. CDR3 length: 13 residues. The CDR3 reads CASKRGVNTEAFF. The CDR3 DNA reads as TGTGCCAGCAAGCGGGGGGTGAACACTGAAGCTTTCTTT.

This clonotype was counted ten times or more. CDR3 DNA: TGCAGTGCTTACCCGACAGCGCTCAAAGAGCAGTACTTC. Translation: CSAYPTALKEQYF. The genes are TRBV20-1 and TRBJ2-7, with D perhaps matching TRBD1 (5 bases). This CDR3 has 13 amino acids. Germline V lookup: CDR1 DFQATT, CDR2 SNEGSKA (reference sequence). V dropped 5 bases and J dropped 7 bases, with 18 bases sitting between them.

This clonotype appeared many times. The V and J genes are TRBV3-1 and TRBJ1-2; possibly TRBD1 for D (5 bases). V lost 0 bases, J lost 8 bases, and 13 bases lay in between. CDR3 length: 14 amino acids. CDR1 and CDR2 from the germline V gene are LGHDT and YNNKEL (reference sequence). This chain's CDR3 is CASSQDYGARGYTF. The CDR3 DNA is TGTGCCAGCAGCCAAGACTACGGGGCGAGGGGCTACACCTTC.

This clonotype appeared many times. V gene TRBV18 combines with J gene TRBJ2-7, with D hard to call. V shed 2 bases and J shed 0 bases, with 8 bases lying between them. This CDR3 has 14 amino acids. Germline V lookup: CDR1 KGHSH, CDR2 LQKENI. The CDR3 protein is CASSPGVSSYEQYF. The DNA of the CDR3 is TGTGCCAGCTCACCAGGGGTAAGCTCCTACGAGCAGTACTTC.

This clonotype was picked up many times. This rearrangement joins TRBV5-1 to TRBJ1-1; possibly TRBD1 for D (5 bases). This CDR3 region has 16 residues. Germline CDR1 is SGHRS and CDR2 is YFSETQ. V was clipped by 0 bases and J by 5 bases, with 17 bases between them. The CDR3 nucleotides read TGCGCCAGCAGCTTGGTAGGTACAGGCCCGACTACTGAAGCTTTCTTT. It yields the protein CASSLVGTGPTTEAFF. Complete variable domain (other parts from reference TRBV5-1 and TRBJ1-1): KAGVTQTPRYLIKTRGQQVTLSCSPISGHRSVSWYQQTPGQGLQFLFEYFSETQRNKGNFPGRFSGRQFSNSRSEMNVSTLELGDSALYLCASSLVGTGPTTEAFFGQGTRLTVV.

This clonotype was picked up many times. The chain combines TRBV3-1 with TRBJ2-3; 8 bases line up with TRBD2. With V trimmed by 6 bases and J by 7 bases, 12 bases remained unmatched. The germline V gene encodes CDR1 LGHDT and CDR2 YNNKEL (reference sequence). This CDR3 spans 15 amino acids. CDR3 region: CASRAGLAGVNTQYF. The CDR3 DNA reads as TGTGCCAGCAGGGCAGGACTAGCCGGGGTAAATACGCAGTATTTT.